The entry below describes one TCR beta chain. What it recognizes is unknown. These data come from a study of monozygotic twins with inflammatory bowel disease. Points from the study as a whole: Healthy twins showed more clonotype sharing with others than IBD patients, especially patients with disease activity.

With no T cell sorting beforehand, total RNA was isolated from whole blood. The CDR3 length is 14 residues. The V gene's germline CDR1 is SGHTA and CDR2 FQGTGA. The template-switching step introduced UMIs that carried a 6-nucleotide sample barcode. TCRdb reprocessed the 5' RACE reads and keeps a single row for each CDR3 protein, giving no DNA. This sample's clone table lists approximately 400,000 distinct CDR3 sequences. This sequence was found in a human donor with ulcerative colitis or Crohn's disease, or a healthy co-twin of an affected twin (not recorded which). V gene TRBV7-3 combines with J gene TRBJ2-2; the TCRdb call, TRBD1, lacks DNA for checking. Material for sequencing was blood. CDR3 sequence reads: CASSKYQGTGELFF.